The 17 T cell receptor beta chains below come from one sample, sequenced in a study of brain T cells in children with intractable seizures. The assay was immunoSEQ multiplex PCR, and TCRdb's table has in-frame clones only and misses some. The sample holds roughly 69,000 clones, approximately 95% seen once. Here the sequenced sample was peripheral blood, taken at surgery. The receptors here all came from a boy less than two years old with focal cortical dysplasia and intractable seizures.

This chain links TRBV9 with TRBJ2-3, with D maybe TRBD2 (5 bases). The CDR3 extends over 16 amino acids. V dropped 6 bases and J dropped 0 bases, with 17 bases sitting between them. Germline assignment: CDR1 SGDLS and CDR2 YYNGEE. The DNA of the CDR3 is TGTGCCAGCACCCTAAGCCCTGAGCGGAGCACAGATACGCAGTATTTT. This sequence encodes CASTLSPERSTDTQYF.

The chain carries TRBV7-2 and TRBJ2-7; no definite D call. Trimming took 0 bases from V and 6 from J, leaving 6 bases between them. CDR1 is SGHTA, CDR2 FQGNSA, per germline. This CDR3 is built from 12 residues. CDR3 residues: CASSLAVGEQYF. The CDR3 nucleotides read TGTGCCAGCAGCTTAGCGGTGGGCGAGCAGTACTTC.

CDR3 sequence reads: CASRRAAGNTIYF. As DNA, the CDR3 is TGTGCCAGCAGAAGGGCTGCTGGAAACACCATATATTTT. The chain is built from TRBV27 and TRBJ1-3; D remains unclear. CDR1 is MNHEY and CDR2 is SMNVEV in the germline V gene (reference sequence). This CDR3 spans 13 amino acids. Between the trimmed V and J ends, which lost 6 bases and 2 bases, there was a span of 8 bases.

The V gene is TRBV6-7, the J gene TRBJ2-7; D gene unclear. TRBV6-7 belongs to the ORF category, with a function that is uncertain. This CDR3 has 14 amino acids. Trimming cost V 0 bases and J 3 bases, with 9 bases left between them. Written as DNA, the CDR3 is TGTGCCAGCAGTTACTCGAATCCCTACTACGAGCAGTACTTC. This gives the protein CASSYSNPYYEQYF.

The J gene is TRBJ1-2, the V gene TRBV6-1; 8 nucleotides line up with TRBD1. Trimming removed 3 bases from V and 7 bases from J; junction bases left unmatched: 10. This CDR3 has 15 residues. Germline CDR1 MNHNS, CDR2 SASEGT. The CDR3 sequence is CASSDRQGTAGGYTF. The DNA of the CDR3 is TGTGCCAGCAGTGACAGACAGGGGACCGCTGGTGGCTACACCTTC.

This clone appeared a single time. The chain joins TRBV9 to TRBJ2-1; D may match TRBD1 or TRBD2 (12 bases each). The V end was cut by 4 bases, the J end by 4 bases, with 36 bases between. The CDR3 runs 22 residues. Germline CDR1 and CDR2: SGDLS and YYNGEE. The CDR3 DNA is TGTGCCAGCAGCTTCCGGGACAGGGGGCCTAGCGGGAGGGCCTTGGGGTACAATGAGCAGTTCTTC. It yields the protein CASSFRDRGPSGRALGYNEQFF. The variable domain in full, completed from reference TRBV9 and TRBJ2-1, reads DSGVTQTPKHLITATGQRVTLRCSPRSGDLSVYWYQQSLDQGLQFLIQYYNGEERAKGNILERFSAQQFPDLHSELNLSSLELGDSALYFCASSFRDRGPSGRALGYNEQFFGPGTRLTVL.

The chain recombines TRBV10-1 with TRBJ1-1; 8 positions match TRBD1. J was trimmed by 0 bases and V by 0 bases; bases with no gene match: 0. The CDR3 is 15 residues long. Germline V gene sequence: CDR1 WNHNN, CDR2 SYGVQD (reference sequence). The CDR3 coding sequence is TGCGCCAGCAGTGAGTCGACAGGGGTGAACACTGAAGCTTTCTTT. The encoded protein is CASSESTGVNTEAFF.

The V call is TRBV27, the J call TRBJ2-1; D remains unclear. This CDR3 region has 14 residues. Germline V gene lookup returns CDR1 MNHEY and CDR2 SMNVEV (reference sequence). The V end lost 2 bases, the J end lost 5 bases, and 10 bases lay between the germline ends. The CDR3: CASSLGRPNNEQFF. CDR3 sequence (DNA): TGTGCCAGCAGTTTAGGTCGACCGAACAATGAGCAGTTCTTC.

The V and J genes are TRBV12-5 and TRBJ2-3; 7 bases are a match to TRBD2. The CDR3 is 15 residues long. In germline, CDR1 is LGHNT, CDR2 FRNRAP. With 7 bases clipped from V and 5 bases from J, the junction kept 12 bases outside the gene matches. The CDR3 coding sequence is TGTGCTAGTGTTATGAGCGGGGATGCGAGAGATACGCAGTATTTT. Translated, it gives CASVMSGDARDTQYF.

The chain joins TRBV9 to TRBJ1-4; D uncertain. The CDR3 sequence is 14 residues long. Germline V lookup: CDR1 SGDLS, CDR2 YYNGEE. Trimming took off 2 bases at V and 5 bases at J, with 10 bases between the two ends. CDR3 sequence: CASSVAGSNEKLFF. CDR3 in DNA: TGTGCCAGCAGCGTTGCAGGATCCAATGAAAAACTGTTTTTT.

CDR3 in amino acids: CASSMLAGAHEQFF. CDR3 sequence (DNA): TGTGCCAGTAGTATGCTAGCGGGAGCTCATGAGCAGTTCTTC. The chain links TRBV19 to TRBJ2-1; 10 bases are shared with TRBD2. V lost 3 bases and J lost 8; bases outside the gene matches: 4. Germline V gene lookup returns CDR1 LNHDA and CDR2 SQIVND (reference sequence). This CDR3 is 14 amino acids long.

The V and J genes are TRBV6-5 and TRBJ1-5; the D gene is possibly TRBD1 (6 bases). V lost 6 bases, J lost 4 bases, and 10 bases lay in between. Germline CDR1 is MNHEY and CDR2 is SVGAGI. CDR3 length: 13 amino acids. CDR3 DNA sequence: TGTGCCAGCAGCGTGGGACAAAATCAGCCCCAGCATTTT. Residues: CASSVGQNQPQHF.

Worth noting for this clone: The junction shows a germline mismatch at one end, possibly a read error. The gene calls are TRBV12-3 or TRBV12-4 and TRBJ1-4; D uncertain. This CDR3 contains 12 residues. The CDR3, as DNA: TGTGCCAGCAGTTCCGATAATAAAAAACTGTTTTTT. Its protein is CASSSDNKKLFF.

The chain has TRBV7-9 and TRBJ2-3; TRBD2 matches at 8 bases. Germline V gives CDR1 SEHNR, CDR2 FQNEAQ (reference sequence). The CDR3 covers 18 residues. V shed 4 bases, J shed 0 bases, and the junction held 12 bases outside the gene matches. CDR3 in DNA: TGTGCCAGCAGCTCCCGGGTTGGGCGGGAGGTGAGCACAGATACGCAGTATTTT. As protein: CASSSRVGREVSTDTQYF.

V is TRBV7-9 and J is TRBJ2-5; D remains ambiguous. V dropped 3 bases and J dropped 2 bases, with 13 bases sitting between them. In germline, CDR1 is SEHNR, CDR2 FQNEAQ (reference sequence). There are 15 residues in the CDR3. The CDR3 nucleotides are TGTGCCAGCAGCTTTCCCGCGTCTGGGCAAGAGACCCAGTACTTC. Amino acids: CASSFPASGQETQYF.

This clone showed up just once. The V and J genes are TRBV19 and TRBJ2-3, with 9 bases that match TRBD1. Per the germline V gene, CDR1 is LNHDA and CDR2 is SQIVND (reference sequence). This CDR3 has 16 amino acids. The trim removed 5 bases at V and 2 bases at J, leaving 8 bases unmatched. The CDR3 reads CASSRTRDRVTDTQYF. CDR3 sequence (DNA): TGTGCCAGTAGTCGCACCCGGGACAGGGTCACAGATACGCAGTATTTT.

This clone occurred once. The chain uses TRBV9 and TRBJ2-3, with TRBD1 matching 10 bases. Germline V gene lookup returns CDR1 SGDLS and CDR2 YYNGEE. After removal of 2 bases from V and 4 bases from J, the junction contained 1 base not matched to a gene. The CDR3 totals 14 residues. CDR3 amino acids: CASSVGQGADTQYF. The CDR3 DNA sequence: TGTGCCAGCAGCGTCGGACAGGGGGCAGATACGCAGTATTTT.